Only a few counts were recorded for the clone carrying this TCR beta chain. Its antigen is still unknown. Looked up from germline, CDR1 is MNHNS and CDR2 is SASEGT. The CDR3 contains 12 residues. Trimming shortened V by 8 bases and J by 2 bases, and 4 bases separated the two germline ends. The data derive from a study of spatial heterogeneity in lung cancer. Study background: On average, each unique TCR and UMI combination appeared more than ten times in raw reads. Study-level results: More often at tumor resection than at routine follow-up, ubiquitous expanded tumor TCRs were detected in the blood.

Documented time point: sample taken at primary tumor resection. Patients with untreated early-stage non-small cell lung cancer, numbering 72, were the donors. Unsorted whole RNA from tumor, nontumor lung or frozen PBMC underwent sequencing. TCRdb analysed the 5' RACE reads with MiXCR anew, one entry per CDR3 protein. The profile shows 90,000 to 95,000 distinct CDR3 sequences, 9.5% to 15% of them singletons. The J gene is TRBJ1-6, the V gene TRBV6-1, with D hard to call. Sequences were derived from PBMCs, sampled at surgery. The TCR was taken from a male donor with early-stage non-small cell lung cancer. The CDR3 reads CASAPYNSPLHF. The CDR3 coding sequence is TGTGCCAGCGCCCCCTATAATTCACCCCTCCACTTT.